The 18 T cell receptor beta chains in this list originate from one sample, sequenced in a study of cytomegalovirus exposure and HLA in healthy donors (dated 2017 in TCRdb). The library was generated by the immunoSEQ multiplex PCR assay. For the multiplex PCR, a mixture combining 60 forward primers for TCR Vbeta segments and 13 reverse primers for TCR Jbeta segments was used. TCRdb holds this immuneACCESS table with in-frame rearrangements only. Some clones are missing; in checked studies, unresolved V genes explain under half, and the rest has no known cause. The sample table records 100,000 to 150,000 clones; over 70% of these occur just once. 3% to 4% of the sample goes to the ten largest clones. The sequencing input was PBMCs. The source is a woman in her 50s in good health and CMV-seronegative.

This clone appeared a single time. This chain uses TRBV2 with TRBJ1-1, with D maybe TRBD1 (5 bases). Deletions cut 1 base from V and 8 bases from J, with 11 bases between. The CDR3 length is 13 residues. Germline CDR1 is SNHLY and CDR2 is FYNNEI. Here the CDR3 DNA reads TGTGCCAGCAGTGAAGTCTGGGGCGGAGAAGCTTTCTTT. This sequence encodes CASSEVWGGEAFF.

This chain links TRBV30 with TRBJ1-1, with 10 bases matching TRBD1. Germline V gene data show CDR1 as GTSNPN and CDR2 as SVGIG (reference sequence). The CDR3 is 12 amino acids. The V gene end was trimmed by 5 bases and the J gene end by 5 bases; junction bases not matched to a gene: 2. CDR3 loop: CAWDRGRTEAFF. The CDR3 nucleotides are TGTGCCTGGGACAGGGGGCGAACTGAAGCTTTCTTT.

This clone was seen more than once but under ten times. The DNA of the CDR3 is TGTGCCATCAGAGGGGACAGGAGCTCCTATAATTCACCCCTCCACTTT. Its protein product is CAIRGDRSSYNSPLHF. This chain uses TRBV10-3 with TRBJ1-6; 8 bases agree with TRBD1. CDR1 is ENHRY and CDR2 is SYGVKD in the germline V gene. After removal of 6 bases from V and 0 bases from J, the junction contained 4 bases not matched to a gene. This CDR3 is built from 16 residues.

V is TRBV7-2 and J is TRBJ2-7; 8 nucleotides agree with TRBD2. Germline lookup yields CDR1 SGHTA and CDR2 FQGNSA. The CDR3 extends over 17 amino acids. V dropped 3 bases and J dropped 6; count of bases not matched to a gene: 16. CDR3 DNA sequence: TGTGCCAGCAGCTTGCTTTTAGGGCGGGGACTAGAAGGCGAGCAGTACTTC. It yields the protein CASSLLLGRGLEGEQYF. The whole variable domain, filled in from reference TRBV7-2 and TRBJ2-7, reads GAGVSQSPSNKVTEKGKDVELRCDPISGHTALYWYRQSLGQGLEFLIYFQGNSAPDKSGLPSDRFSAERTGGSVSTLTIQRTQQEDSAVYLCASSLLLGRGLEGEQYFGPGTRLTVT.

This clone was detected a few times. The chain couples TRBV4-3 to TRBJ2-7, with a possible D match to TRBD2 (6 bases). Germline-derived CDR1 and CDR2 are LGHNA and YSLEER. Trimming stripped 0 bases from V and 2 bases from J, with 14 bases between. The CDR3 sequence is 16 residues long. The CDR3 spells CASSQDAAGSTYEQYF. In DNA, the CDR3 is TGCGCCAGCAGCCAAGATGCAGCGGGTTCCACCTACGAGCAGTACTTC.

A few counts support this clone. The chain combines TRBV7-2 with TRBJ1-1; D is unresolved. Deletions cut 1 base from V and 5 bases from J, with 14 bases between. Germline CDR1 and CDR2: SGHTA and FQGNSA. The CDR3 totals 15 residues. CDR3 residues: CASSLGTGTSTEAFF. CDR3 bases: TGTGCCAGCAGCTTAGGTACGGGAACTAGTACTGAAGCTTTCTTT.

V and J are TRBV27 and TRBJ2-7, with 7 bases identical to TRBD2. This CDR3 spans 16 amino acids. Trimming removed 1 base from V and 5 bases from J; junction bases left unmatched: 11. CDR1 is MNHEY, CDR2 SMNVEV, per germline (reference sequence). CDR3 DNA sequence: TGTGCCAGCAGTTTATTAACCGGGAGGTACCCAAACGAGCAGTACTTC. It translates to CASSLLTGRYPNEQYF.

The chain combines TRBV4-3 with TRBJ2-2; D unresolved. Trimming removed 4 bases at V and 2 bases at J, with 11 bases between. The CDR3 is made up of 15 amino acids. Germline CDR1 and CDR2: LGHNA and YSLEER. The CDR3 loop is CASSPITSNTGELFF. The CDR3 DNA sequence: TGCGCCAGCAGCCCAATTACGAGCAACACCGGGGAGCTGTTTTTT.

The chain employs TRBV5-4 and TRBJ1-3, with D tentatively TRBD1 (6 bases). This CDR3 contains 14 residues. Per germline, CDR1 SGHNT and CDR2 YYREEE (reference sequence). The V gene lost 4 bases and the J gene lost 0 bases, with 8 bases spanning the gap. The CDR3 region is CASSRDNSGNTIYF. The CDR3 coding sequence is TGTGCCAGCAGCCGGGACAACTCTGGAAACACCATATATTTT.

This clone turned up a few times. The rearrangement links TRBV19 to TRBJ1-2; D remains unclear. Between the trimmed V and J ends, which lost 8 bases and 6 bases, there was a span of 13 bases. The CDR3 has 12 amino acids. CDR1 is LNHDA, CDR2 SQIVND, per germline (reference sequence). The CDR3 spells CASFAGSDGYTF. The CDR3 region has the DNA TGTGCCAGTTTCGCTGGTTCGGATGGCTACACCTTC.

This clone was seen more than once but under ten times. The V and J genes are TRBV6-6 and TRBJ2-1, with 14 bases matching TRBD2. V lost 6 bases and J lost 5; bases outside the gene matches: 3. Germline V gives CDR1 MNHNY, CDR2 SVGAGI (reference sequence). This CDR3 is built from 15 residues. The CDR3 sequence is CASSGTSGRNNEQFF. The CDR3, as DNA: TGTGCCAGCAGCGGGACTAGCGGGAGAAACAATGAGCAGTTCTTC.

The chain joins TRBV5-1 to TRBJ1-5, with D tentatively TRBD1 (5 bases). Trimming took off 0 bases at V and 7 bases at J, with 14 bases between the two ends. Germline CDR1 is SGHRS and CDR2 is YFSETQ. The CDR3 length is 15 residues. Here the CDR3 DNA reads TGCGCCAGCAGCTTGGGGGGCAGGGAAGGGCAGCCCCAGCATTTT. Its translation is CASSLGGREGQPQHF.

A single count supports this clone. The chain is built from TRBV28 and TRBJ2-2, with D possibly being TRBD2 (6 bases). CDR3 length: 15 residues. The germline V gene has CDR1 MDHEN and CDR2 SYDVKM. The ends were cut back, 2 bases at V and 7 bases at J, with 14 bases in the middle. The CDR3 here is CASSLNRAGLGELFF. In DNA form, the CDR3 reads TGTGCCAGCAGTTTAAACCGCGCGGGACTCGGGGAGCTGTTTTTT. Variable domain in full (rest from reference TRBV28 and TRBJ2-2): DVKVTQSSRYLVKRTGEKVFLECVQDMDHENMFWYRQDPGLGLRLIYFSYDVKMKEKGDIPEGYSVSREKKERFSLILESASTNQTSMYLCASSLNRAGLGELFFGEGSRLTVL.

Concerning this clone: One end of the junction is discordant with germline, which a read error may explain. This chain joins TRBV9 and TRBJ2-1, with no clear D. CDR1 SGDLS and CDR2 YYNGEE come from the germline V gene. There are 15 residues in the CDR3. The CDR3 DNA reads as TGTGCCAGCAGCGCTGGTCCTAAAGTTTACAGTGAGCAGTTCTTC. This encodes CASSAGPKVYSEQFF.

This clone was seen more than once but under ten times. This chain connects TRBV5-5 to TRBJ1-2; D is possibly TRBD1 (5 bases). Germline V CDR1 and CDR2: SGHKS, YYEKEE (reference sequence). V shed 0 bases and J shed 8 bases, with 14 bases lying between them. The CDR3 runs to 14 residues. In nucleotides, the CDR3 is TGTGCCAGCAGCTTGGACCGGGGGACGGGAGGCTACACCTTC. This codes for CASSLDRGTGGYTF.

The chain links TRBV28 to TRBJ2-7; 9 bases are shared with TRBD1. CDR1 is MDHEN and CDR2 is SYDVKM in the germline V gene. With 7 bases clipped from V and 5 bases from J, the junction kept 12 bases outside the gene matches. The CDR3 runs 15 residues. The CDR3 bases are TGTGCCAGCATCGCACCCCACAGGGGGCTTGACGAGCAGTACTTC. Translating gives CASIAPHRGLDEQYF.

The chain is built from TRBV2 and TRBJ1-1; 7 positions match TRBD1. The CDR3 is made up of 14 amino acids. V was clipped by 7 bases and J by 11 bases; unmatched bases: 16. Looked up from germline, CDR1 is SNHLY and CDR2 is FYNNEI. The CDR3 region has the DNA TGTGCCAGCATTATACAGGGGTTAGGTGGTTCGGCTTTCTTT. This translates into CASIIQGLGGSAFF.

This chain connects TRBV29-1 to TRBJ2-7; D gene unclear. V lost 1 base to trimming and J lost 3 bases, with 7 bases between them. CDR1 and CDR2 from the germline V gene are SQVTM and ANQGSEA. The CDR3 covers 12 residues. CDR3: CSVEVSSYEQYF. In DNA form, the CDR3 reads TGCAGCGTTGAAGTGTCCAGCTACGAGCAGTACTTC.